The 17 T cell receptor beta chains reported below all come from one sample, sequenced in a study of blood T cell repertoires in COVID-19. Only in-frame clones appear in the TCRdb table, and some are missing; sequencing was by immunoSEQ multiplex PCR. The table has some 120,000 clones, approximately 80% seen once. Sequences were obtained from peripheral blood. The receptors originated from a man aged 70 or older with active or convalescent COVID-19.

J is TRBJ1-1 and V is TRBV6-2 or TRBV6-3; a weak D match, TRBD1 (6 bases). The CDR3 runs 14 residues. CDR1 is MNHEY, CDR2 SVGEGT, per germline. Trimming removed 2 bases at V and 4 bases at J, with 11 bases between. This CDR3 is CASSYPGATTEAFF. The CDR3 DNA follows: TGTGCCAGCAGTTACCCAGGGGCGACCACTGAAGCTTTCTTT.

The chain joins TRBV5-6 to TRBJ2-7; TRBD2 matches 12 bases. There are 14 residues in the CDR3. J gave up 4 bases and V 4 bases, and 3 bases lay outside the gene matches. Germline V gene lookup returns CDR1 SGHDT and CDR2 YYEEEE. CDR3: CASSRTSGTYEQYF. In nucleotides, the CDR3 is TGTGCCAGCAGCCGGACTAGCGGGACTTACGAGCAGTACTTC.

V usage is TRBV10-3 and J usage is TRBJ1-2, with D possibly TRBD1 on 6 matching bases. Germline values: CDR1 ENHRY, CDR2 SYGVKD. The CDR3 is 15 amino acids. V shed 5 bases and J shed 4 bases, with 17 bases lying between them. The CDR3 region has the DNA TGTGCCATCAGTCCCGCAGGGGTTAAGGGCTATGGCTACACCTTC. It is translated as CAISPAGVKGYGYTF.

The chain links TRBV19 to TRBJ2-1, with a weak D call TRBD1 (6 bases). V lost 9 bases and J 6 bases, leaving 15 bases between the germline ends. From germline, CDR1 is LNHDA and CDR2 SQIVND (reference sequence). This CDR3 has 13 residues. The CDR3 DNA is TGTGCCAGCCCAGGAAGGGGGTCCAATGAGCAGTTCTTC. Translation: CASPGRGSNEQFF.

This rearrangement joins TRBV10-3 to TRBJ2-1; TRBD2 aligns across 12 bases. This CDR3 spans 18 amino acids. The V gene end was trimmed by 3 bases and the J gene end by 1 base; junction bases not matched to a gene: 7. Germline V gene sequence: CDR1 ENHRY, CDR2 SYGVKD. The CDR3, as DNA: TGTGCCATCAGTGATTCTGCGACTAGCGGGAGATCCTACAATGAGCAGTTCTTC. Amino acid sequence: CAISDSATSGRSYNEQFF.

The V gene is TRBV18, the J gene TRBJ1-4; D ambiguous. Trimming left V 4 bases short and J 7 bases short, with 19 bases between. This CDR3 has 16 amino acids. From germline, CDR1 is KGHSH and CDR2 LQKENI. Here the CDR3 reads CASSLVPPARGEKLFF. DNA for the CDR3: TGTGCCAGCTCACTCGTTCCGCCGGCGCGGGGTGAAAAACTGTTTTTT.

The rearrangement joins TRBV9 to TRBJ2-3; maybe TRBD1 (5 bases). Germline V gene lookup returns CDR1 SGDLS and CDR2 YYNGEE. This CDR3 has 14 residues. V lost 4 bases and J lost 4, with 13 bases in between. The DNA for the CDR3 is TGTGCCAGCAGCCCAAGCACAGGACCAGATACGCAGTATTTT. This sequence encodes CASSPSTGPDTQYF. Looking up the rest from reference TRBV9 and TRBJ2-3 gives the full variable domain: DSGVTQTPKHLITATGQRVTLRCSPRSGDLSVYWYQQSLDQGLQFLIQYYNGEERAKGNILERFSAQQFPDLHSELNLSSLELGDSALYFCASSPSTGPDTQYFGPGTRLTVL.

The genes are TRBV28 and TRBJ1-5; maybe TRBD1 (6 bases). CDR3 length equals 14 residues. The V gene's germline CDR1 is MDHEN and CDR2 SYDVKM. V gave up 7 bases and J gave up 2 bases, with 12 bases separating them. The CDR3 region is CASIQGGGNQPQHF. In DNA, the CDR3 is TGTGCCAGCATACAGGGTGGAGGCAATCAGCCCCAGCATTTT.

The V and J genes are TRBV19 and TRBJ1-2, with TRBD1 matching over 7 bases. The V and J ends lost 5 bases and 8 bases, in that order; junction bases with no gene match: 8. The CDR3 runs to 13 residues. In germline, CDR1 is LNHDA, CDR2 SQIVND (reference sequence). CDR3 region: CASSSRYRGGYTF. CDR3 in DNA: TGTGCCAGTAGTTCACGCTACAGGGGCGGCTACACCTTC.

The sample holds a few counts of this clone. The genes are TRBV7-9 and TRBJ2-7, with 13 bases aligning to TRBD2. CDR3 length: 18 residues. Germline V gene lookup returns CDR1 SEHNR and CDR2 FQNEAQ (reference sequence). Trimming removed 0 bases from V and 7 bases from J; junction bases left unmatched: 12. Written as DNA, the CDR3 is TGTGCCAGCAGCTTAGCGACCCCCGGACTAGCGGGAGTTAGGGAGCAGTACTTC. This gives the protein CASSLATPGLAGVREQYF.

This clone was seen a single time. This sequence joins TRBV7-6 and TRBJ2-5; 9 positions match TRBD2. Per the germline V gene, CDR1 is SGHVS and CDR2 is FNYEAQ. Trimming took 3 bases from V and 5 from J; bases not matched to a gene: 10. The CDR3 has 16 residues. The CDR3 region is CASSFERGADSETQYF. CDR3 nucleotides: TGTGCCAGCAGCTTTGAGCGGGGGGCCGACTCGGAGACCCAGTACTTC.

V gene TRBV3-1 (or the pseudogene TRBV3-2) combines with J gene TRBJ2-7; D remains unclear. CDR3 length: 14 amino acids. Germline V gene data show CDR1 as LGHDT and CDR2 as YNNKEL (reference sequence). Trimming shortened V by 0 bases and J by 6 bases, and 12 bases separated the two germline ends. In nucleotides, the CDR3 is TGTGCCAGCAGCCAAGACGGGTTTTCGCGCGAGCAGTACTTC. Translated, it gives CASSQDGFSREQYF.

The chain is built from TRBV3-1 (or the pseudogene TRBV3-2) and TRBJ2-7; 7 bases match TRBD1. Germline V CDR1 and CDR2: LGHDT, YNNKEL (reference sequence). J gave up 5 bases and V 0 bases, and 4 bases lay outside the gene matches. This CDR3 region has 14 residues. In nucleotides, the CDR3 is TGTGCCAGCAGCCAAGAACAGGGGTTCCACGAGCAGTACTTC. Amino acids: CASSQEQGFHEQYF.

The chain employs TRBV5-1 and TRBJ2-3; weak D call: TRBD2 (6 bases). Germline CDR1 reads SGHRS; CDR2 reads YFSETQ. The CDR3 is made up of 14 amino acids. The V gene lost 3 bases and the J gene lost 7 bases, with 15 bases spanning the gap. CDR3 protein: CASSSPGAGNTQYF. The CDR3, as DNA: TGCGCCAGCAGCTCGCCCGGGGCGGGAAATACGCAGTATTTT.

The count of this clone is one. The CDR3 sequence: CASSQQLNTEAFF. The CDR3 coding sequence is TGCGCCAGCAGCCAACAACTAAACACTGAAGCTTTCTTT. The chain carries TRBV5-1 and TRBJ1-1; D is uncertain. Germline V CDR1 and CDR2: SGHRS, YFSETQ. There are 13 residues in the CDR3. The V gene lost 4 bases and the J gene lost 2 bases, with 9 bases spanning the gap.

The gene calls are TRBV6-6 and TRBJ2-3, with 9 bases aligning to TRBD1. With 0 bases clipped from V and 5 bases from J, the junction kept 0 bases outside the gene matches. The CDR3 covers 14 residues. The V gene's germline CDR1 is MNHNY and CDR2 SVGAGI (reference sequence). CDR3 bases: TGTGCCAGCAGTTACTCGGACAGGGGAGATACGCAGTATTTT. This translates into CASSYSDRGDTQYF.

The chain employs TRBV30 and TRBJ1-3; D remains unclear. The CDR3 is 16 residues long. CDR1 and CDR2 from the germline V gene are GTSNPN and SVGIG (reference sequence). V was cut by 0 bases and J by 2 bases, with 14 bases left in between. In DNA, the CDR3 is TGTGCCTGGAGTGTATTGGGGTCCGGGACTGGAAACACCATATATTTT. It specifies CAWSVLGSGTGNTIYF.